The rows below give T cell receptor beta chains drawn from one sample of a study of response to subunit inactivated influenza vaccine. TCRdb re-called the RT-PCR reads with MiXCR, one entry per CDR3 protein. The repertoire holds around 490,000 distinct CDR3 sequences, with approximately 7.7% as singletons. Sequencing used PBMCs from blood, obtained less than 30 months after vaccination. All receptors derive from a man between 50 and 75 years old who received an inactivated influenza vaccine. Each CDR3 is given with its conserved first and last residue. D genes are given only for firm matches. Size is omitted from some rows. Given values are once, few, many or a class for expanded clones.

j_call	v_call	clone_size	d_call	cdr3_aa	cdr3_nt
TRBJ1-1	TRBV7-8	many	TRBD1	CASSFDRGQGEAFF	TGTGCCAGCAGCTTTGACAGGGGGCAGGGTGAAGCTTTCTTT
TRBJ1-1	TRBV20-1	.	TRBD1	CSARSLQGGNTEAFF	TGCAGTGCTAGAAGCCTACAGGGGGGTAACACTGAAGCTTTCTTT
TRBJ2-1	TRBV11-2	few	.	CASSPRVPVNEQFF	TGTGCCAGCAGCCCCCGAGTTCCAGTCAATGAGCAGTTCTTC
TRBJ2-2	TRBV12-3/TRBV12-4	.	TRBD1	CASHRGRADTGELFF	TGTGCCAGCCACAGGGGACGGGCGGACACCGGGGAGCTGTTTTTT
TRBJ2-7	TRBV20-1	.	TRBD2	CSARGREGPNAYEQYF	TGCAGTGCTAGGGGTCGGGAGGGCCCCAACGCCTACGAGCAGTACTTC
TRBJ2-1	TRBV2	few	TRBD2	CASSSVTSGISYNEQFF	TGTGCCAGCAGTTCCGTAACTAGCGGAATCTCCTACAATGAGCAGTTCTTC
TRBJ2-7	TRBV7-9	.	.	CASSLRSRGGYEQYF	TGTGCCAGCAGCCTTAGGTCTAGAGGGGGTTACGAGCAGTACTTC
TRBJ2-7	TRBV20-1	many	.	CSAPGIGAYEQYF	TGCAGTGCCCCGGGGATCGGTGCCTACGAGCAGTACTTC
TRBJ2-2	TRBV2	.	TRBD2	CASSDDSGGPNTGELFF	TGTGCCAGCAGTGACGATAGCGGGGGACCGAACACCGGGGAGCTGTTTTTT
TRBJ2-4	TRBV7-2	many	.	CASSHPAGTAKNIQYF	TGTGCCAGCAGCCACCCAGCCGGGACAGCCAAAAACATTCAGTACTTC
TRBJ1-5	TRBV7-2	.	.	CASSLGQGGSQPQHF	TGTGCCAGCAGCCTCGGGCAGGGAGGGAGTCAGCCCCAGCATTTT
TRBJ2-7	TRBV4-2	.	.	CASSQALGDYEQYF	TGTGCCAGCAGCCAAGCGTTGGGAGACTACGAGCAGTACTTC
TRBJ2-3	TRBV10-3	.	TRBD1	CAISDPTRGYTDTQYF	TGTGCCATCAGTGATCCCACCAGGGGGTATACGGATACGCAGTATTTT
TRBJ2-3	TRBV11-2	.	.	CASSLALLTDTQYF	TGTGCCAGCAGCTTAGCGCTCCTCACAGATACGCAGTATTTT
TRBJ1-1	TRBV5-1	.	.	CASSTQGANTEAFF	TGCGCCAGCAGCACACAGGGCGCGAACACTGAAGCTTTCTTT
TRBJ2-2	TRBV28	.	TRBD1	CASKRPGTGPKVELFF	TGTGCCAGCAAACGACCCGGGACAGGGCCTAAGGTGGAGCTGTTTTTT
TRBJ2-7	TRBV7-2	few	TRBD2	CASSSTGGGFLGEQYF	TGTGCCAGCAGCTCAACTGGGGGGGGTTTTCTCGGCGAGCAGTACTTC
TRBJ1-3	TRBV30	few	TRBD1	CAWGQGGNTIYF	TGTGCCTGGGGACAGGGCGGAAACACCATATATTTT
TRBJ2-1	TRBV6-2/TRBV6-3	many	TRBD2	CASSPTSGSNEQFF	TGTGCCAGCAGCCCTACTAGCGGGAGCAATGAGCAGTTCTTC
TRBJ2-2	TRBV7-2	many	TRBD1	CASSLRGPNTGELFF	TGTGCCAGCAGCTTAAGGGGGCCAAACACCGGGGAGCTGTTTTTT
TRBJ2-4	TRBV13	few	.	CASSLGVAPNIQYF	TGTGCCAGCAGCTTAGGCGTGGCGCCGAACATTCAGTACTTC
TRBJ2-3	TRBV14	few	.	CASSQQSTDTQYF	TGTGCCAGCAGCCAACAGAGCACAGATACGCAGTATTTT
TRBJ2-6	TRBV7-9	few	.	CASSFSPRSGANVLTF	TGTGCCAGCAGCTTTTCCCCGCGCTCTGGGGCCAACGTCCTGACTTTC
TRBJ2-2	TRBV12-3/TRBV12-4	many	.	CASSPTRHTGELFF	TGTGCCAGCAGTCCTACTCGCCACACCGGGGAGCTGTTTTTT
TRBJ1-3	TRBV27	many	.	CASSPGRGMGNTIYF	TGTGCCAGCAGTCCTGGAAGGGGGATGGGAAACACCATATATTTT
TRBJ2-3	TRBV9	.	TRBD2	CASSLGLAGGTSTDTQYF	TGTGCCAGCAGCCTAGGACTAGCGGGAGGGACTAGCACAGATACGCAGTATTTT
TRBJ2-1	TRBV5-4	few	TRBD1	CASSLGGQGVVNEQFF	TGTGCCAGCAGCTTGGGAGGACAGGGAGTCGTCAATGAGCAGTTCTTC
TRBJ2-1	TRBV10-3	many	.	CAISTPLPNNHTQRPADEQFF	TGTGCCATCAGTACACCACTGCCCAACAATCATACTCAGCGTCCAGCAGATGAGCAGTTCTTC
TRBJ2-1	TRBV5-1	many	.	CASSLEGRNEQFF	TGCGCCAGCAGCTTGGAAGGGAGGAATGAGCAGTTCTTC
TRBJ2-1	TRBV5-1	few	TRBD2	CASSLRTSGGGYNEQFF	TGCGCCAGCAGCCTCCGGACTAGCGGGGGGGGTTACAATGAGCAGTTCTTC
TRBJ1-5	TRBV20-1	many	.	CSASRGRNQPQHF	TGCAGTGCTAGTAGAGGGCGCAATCAGCCCCAGCATTTT
TRBJ2-4	TRBV10-2	few	TRBD2	CASSESYQGWLAGGRNIQYF	TGCGCCAGCAGTGAGTCGTACCAGGGATGGCTAGCGGGAGGAAGAAACATTCAGTACTTC
TRBJ2-1	TRBV5-6	many	.	CASSLELGSHEQFF	TGTGCCAGCAGCTTGGAGCTAGGGAGTCATGAGCAGTTCTTC
TRBJ1-1	TRBV30	few	.	CAWSVIRGTEAFF	TGTGCCTGGAGTGTAATCCGGGGCACTGAAGCTTTCTTT
TRBJ2-2	TRBV5-1	many	.	CASSPKRGTGELFF	TGCGCCAGCAGCCCCAAGAGGGGAACCGGGGAGCTGTTTTTT
TRBJ2-7	TRBV7-2	few	.	CASSLAGPAVGNEQYF	TGTGCCAGCAGCTTAGCTGGCCCGGCTGTGGGCAACGAGCAGTACTTC
TRBJ2-1	TRBV18	.	TRBD2	CAGSTGLAGLNEQFF	TGTGCCGGCTCAACAGGACTAGCGGGACTTAATGAGCAGTTCTTC
TRBJ1-3	TRBV11-2	.	.	CASSLGRGLTGNTIYF	TGTGCCAGCAGCTTAGGGAGGGGTTTGACTGGAAACACCATATATTTT